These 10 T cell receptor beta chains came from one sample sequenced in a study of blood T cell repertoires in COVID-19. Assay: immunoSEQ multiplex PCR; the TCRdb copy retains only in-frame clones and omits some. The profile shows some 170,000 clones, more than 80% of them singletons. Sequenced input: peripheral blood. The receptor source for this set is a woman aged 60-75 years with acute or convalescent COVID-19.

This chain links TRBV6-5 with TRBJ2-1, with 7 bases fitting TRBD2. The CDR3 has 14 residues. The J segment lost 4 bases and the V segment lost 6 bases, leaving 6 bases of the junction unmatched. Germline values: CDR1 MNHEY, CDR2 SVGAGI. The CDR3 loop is CASRSSGPYNEQFF. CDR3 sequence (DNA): TGTGCCAGCAGATCTAGCGGTCCGTACAATGAGCAGTTCTTC.

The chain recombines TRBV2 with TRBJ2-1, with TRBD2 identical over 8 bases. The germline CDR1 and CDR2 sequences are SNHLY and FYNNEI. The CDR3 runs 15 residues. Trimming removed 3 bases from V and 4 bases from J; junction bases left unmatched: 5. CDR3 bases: TGTGCCAGCAGTGAGGTACTAGCGGAATACAATGAGCAGTTCTTC. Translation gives CASSEVLAEYNEQFF. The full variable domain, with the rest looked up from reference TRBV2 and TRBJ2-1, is EPEVTQTPSHQVTQMGQEVILRCVPISNHLYFYWYRQILGQKVEFLVSFYNNEISEKSEIFDDQFSVERPDGSNFTLKIRSTKLEDSAMYFCASSEVLAEYNEQFFGPGTRLTVL.

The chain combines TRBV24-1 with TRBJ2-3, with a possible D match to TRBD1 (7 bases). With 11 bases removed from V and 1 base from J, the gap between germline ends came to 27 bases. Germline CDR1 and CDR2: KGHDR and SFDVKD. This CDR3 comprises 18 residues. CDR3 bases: TGTGCCAGAGCCGGGACAGAGAACTTAGCGGAACGCACAGATACGCAGTATTTT. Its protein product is CARAGTENLAERTDTQYF.

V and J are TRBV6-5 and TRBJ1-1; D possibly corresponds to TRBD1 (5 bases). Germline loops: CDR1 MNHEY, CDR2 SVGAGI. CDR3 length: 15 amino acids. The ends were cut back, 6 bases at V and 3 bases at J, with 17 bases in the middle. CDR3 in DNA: TGTGCCAGCAGACGTAGGCAGGGAACGGACACTGAAGCTTTCTTT. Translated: CASRRRQGTDTEAFF.

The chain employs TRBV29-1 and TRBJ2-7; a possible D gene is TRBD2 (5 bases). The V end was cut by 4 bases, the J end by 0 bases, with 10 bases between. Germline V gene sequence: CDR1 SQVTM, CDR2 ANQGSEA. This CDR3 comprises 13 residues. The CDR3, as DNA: TGCAGCGTTGGACTACCGAGCTCCTACGAGCAGTACGTC. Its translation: CSVGLPSSYEQYV.

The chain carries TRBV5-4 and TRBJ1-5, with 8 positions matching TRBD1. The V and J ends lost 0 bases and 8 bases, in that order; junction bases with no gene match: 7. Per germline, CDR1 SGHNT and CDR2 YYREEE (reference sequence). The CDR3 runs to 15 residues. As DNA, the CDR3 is TGTGCCAGCAGCTTGGGAGGGACAGGAGAAAAGCCCCAGCATTTT. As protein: CASSLGGTGEKPQHF.

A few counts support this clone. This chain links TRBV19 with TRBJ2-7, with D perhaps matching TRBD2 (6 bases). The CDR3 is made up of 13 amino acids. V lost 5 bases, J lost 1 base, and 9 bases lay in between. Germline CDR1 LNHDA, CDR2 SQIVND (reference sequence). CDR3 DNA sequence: TGTGCCAGTAGTTTTAGCGGTTCCTACGAGCAGTACTTC. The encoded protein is CASSFSGSYEQYF.

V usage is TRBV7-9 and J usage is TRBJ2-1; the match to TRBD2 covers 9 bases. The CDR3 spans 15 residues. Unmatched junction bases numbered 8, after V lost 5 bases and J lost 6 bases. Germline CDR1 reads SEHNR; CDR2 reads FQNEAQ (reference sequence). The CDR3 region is CASSPSGIDFNEQFF. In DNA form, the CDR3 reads TGTGCCAGCAGCCCTAGCGGGATCGACTTCAATGAGCAGTTCTTC.

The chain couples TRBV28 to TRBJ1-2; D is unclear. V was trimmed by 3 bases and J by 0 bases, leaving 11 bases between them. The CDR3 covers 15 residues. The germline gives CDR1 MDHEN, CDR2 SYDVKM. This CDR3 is CASSLAAPANYGYTF. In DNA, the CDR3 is TGTGCCAGCAGTTTGGCCGCTCCAGCTAACTATGGCTACACCTTC.

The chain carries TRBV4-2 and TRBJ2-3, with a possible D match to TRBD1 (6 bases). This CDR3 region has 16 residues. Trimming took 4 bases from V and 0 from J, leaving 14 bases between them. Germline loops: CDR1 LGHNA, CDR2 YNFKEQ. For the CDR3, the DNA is TGTGCCAGCAGCCGGGGGACAACCCCTAGCACAGATACGCAGTATTTT. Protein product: CASSRGTTPSTDTQYF.